This T cell receptor beta chain was obtained from a study of blood T cell repertoires in COVID-19. The wider study: From the United States, Italy and Spain came samples of acute and convalescent COVID-19. Sources were T cells, B-cell-depleted T cells, or PBMCs; the material itself was cDNA or gDNA.

Per the original data handling: Cell counts per sample came from amplifying reference gene primers. The protocol was immunoSEQ multiplex PCR, while the TCRdb copy is restricted to in-frame clones and leaves out a portion. V and J calls and clone size are as listed in that table; D and trimming were resolved from the DNA. The sample shows tens of thousands of clones, roughly four fifths of them seen only once. CDR3 size: 14 residues. J gave up 3 bases and V 7 bases, and 4 bases lay outside the gene matches. Germline loops: CDR1 SGHTS, CDR2 YDEGEE. Material: peripheral blood. The receptor's source is a middle-aged man with acute or convalescent COVID-19. The chain has TRBV5-8 and TRBJ2-3, with 11 nucleotides matching TRBD2. CDR3 sequence reads: CASQRLAGTDTQYF. The CDR3 DNA sequence: TGTGCCAGCCAGAGACTAGCGGGGACAGATACGCAGTATTTT.